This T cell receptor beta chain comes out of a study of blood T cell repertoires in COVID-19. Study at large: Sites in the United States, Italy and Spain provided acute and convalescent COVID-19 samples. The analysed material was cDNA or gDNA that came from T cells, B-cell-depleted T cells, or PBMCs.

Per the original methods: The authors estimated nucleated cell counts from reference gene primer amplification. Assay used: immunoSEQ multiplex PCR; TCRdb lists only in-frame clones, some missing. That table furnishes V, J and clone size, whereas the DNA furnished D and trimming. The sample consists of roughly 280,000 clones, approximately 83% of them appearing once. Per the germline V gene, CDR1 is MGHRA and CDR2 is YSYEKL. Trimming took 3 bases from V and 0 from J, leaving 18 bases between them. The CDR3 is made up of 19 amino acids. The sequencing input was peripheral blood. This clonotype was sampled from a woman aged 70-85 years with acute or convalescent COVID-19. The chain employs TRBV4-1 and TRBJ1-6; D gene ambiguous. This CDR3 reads CASSHPPGGGSSYNSPLHF. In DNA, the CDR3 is TGCGCCAGCAGCCACCCCCCGGGAGGAGGGAGCTCCTATAATTCACCCCTCCACTTT.